Each of the 13 T cell receptor beta chains below was sequenced from the same sample in a study of Graves' ophthalmopathy and Graves' hyperthyroidism. Amplification targeted the TCR beta CDR3 regions, with RNA transcripts as the source material. HTBI primers were used in a first-round RT-PCR, which preceded a second-round multiplex PCR. TCRdb fed the multiplex PCR reads into MiXCR, producing one record per CDR3 protein. This sample has 260,000 or so distinct CDR3 sequences; less than 55% occur once, and the top ten carry approximately 51%. The sample taken for sequencing was peripheral blood. These receptors originate from an adult man with Graves' ophthalmopathy.

V usage is TRBV4-1 and J usage is TRBJ2-5; D not certain. This CDR3 contains 13 residues. From germline, CDR1 is MGHRA and CDR2 YSYEKL. Deletions cut 8 bases from V and 5 bases from J, with 15 bases between. The CDR3 spells CASGRAVRETQYF. For the CDR3, the DNA is TGCGCCAGCGGACGTGCGGTGAGGGAGACCCAGTACTTC.

This rearrangement joins TRBV2 to TRBJ1-5; no clear D. CDR3 length: 14 amino acids. Germline V gives CDR1 SNHLY, CDR2 FYNNEI. Trimming shortened V by 8 bases and J by 0 bases, and 11 bases separated the two germline ends. The DNA of the CDR3 is TGTGCCAGCTCACTCGGGTCTAGCAATCAGCCCCAGCATTTT. This translates into CASSLGSSNQPQHF.

This clonotype has more than one count but fewer than ten. The rearrangement uses TRBV20-1 and TRBJ1-2; D may be TRBD1 (6 bases). The CDR3 is 13 amino acids. Deletions cut 0 bases from V and 5 bases from J, with 10 bases between. CDR1 and CDR2 from the germline V gene are DFQATT and SNEGSKA (reference sequence). The CDR3 nucleotides read TGCAGTGCTAGAGAGACAGGTTTTTATGGCTACACCTTC. It translates to CSARETGFYGYTF.

The chain couples TRBV25-1 to TRBJ1-3; the match to TRBD1 covers 7 bases. V shed 4 bases, J shed 9 bases, and the junction held 6 bases outside the gene matches. Germline CDR1 MGHDK, CDR2 SYGVNS. This CDR3 region has 13 residues. The CDR3 nucleotides read TGTGCCAGCAGTGGTTCGACAGGGACCACCATATATTTT. Amino acids: CASSGSTGTTIYF.

The V call is TRBV10-1, the J call TRBJ1-1; D perhaps matches TRBD1 (6 bases). CDR1 is WNHNN, CDR2 SYGVQD, per germline (reference sequence). The CDR3 spans 14 residues. V was shortened by 6 bases and J by 0 bases, with 11 bases between the two germline ends. The CDR3 sequence is CASSFQGMNTEAFF. CDR3 coding DNA: TGCGCCAGCAGCTTTCAGGGGATGAACACTGAAGCTTTCTTT.

Of note for this clonotype: A read error may produce the germline difference seen at one junction end. The chain joins TRBV5-1 to TRBJ2-7; TRBD2 matches 7 bases. The CDR3 loop spans 14 amino acids. Germline CDR1 is SGHRS and CDR2 is YFSETQ. The CDR3 sequence is CASSYGLGLGEQYF. The CDR3 DNA is TGTGCCAGCAGCTACGGACTAGGGCTGGGCGAGCAGTACTTC.

Of note for this clonotype: A read error is possible here, since a much larger clone lies one base away. V is TRBV20-1 and J is TRBJ1-2, with TRBD1 matching over 9 bases. Germline V gives CDR1 DFQATT, CDR2 SNEGSKA (reference sequence). J lost 6 bases, V lost 3 bases, and 5 bases had no gene match. The CDR3 loop spans 13 amino acids. CDR3 nucleotides: TGCAGTGCTAGTAACAGGGGGCTCCATGGCTACACCTTC. This translates into CSASNRGLHGYTF.

This clonotype turned up a few times. The chain has TRBV5-1 and TRBJ1-1, with D unclear. Germline V gives CDR1 SGHRS, CDR2 YFSETQ. V was clipped by 4 bases and J by 3 bases, with 13 bases between them. CDR3 length equals 14 residues. CDR3 in DNA: TGCGCCAGCAGCCCGGACCTACACCACACTGAAGCTTTCTTT. Protein product: CASSPDLHHTEAFF.

Points on this clonotype: A clone one base away is much larger, so this may be a read error. This chain uses TRBV24-1 with TRBJ1-2; TRBD1 matches at 8 bases. The CDR3 covers 12 residues. The germline V gene has CDR1 KGHDR and CDR2 SFDVKD. The CDR3 DNA is TGTGCCACCAGTGAACAGGGGGATGGCTACGCCTTC. Its translation: CATSEQGDGYAF.

This chain connects TRBV20-1 to TRBJ2-3, with 8 bases aligning to TRBD2. Germline values: CDR1 DFQATT, CDR2 SNEGSKA (reference sequence). V was pared by 4 bases and J by 0 bases, with 9 bases of the junction left unmatched. The CDR3 spans 16 residues. The CDR3 loop is CSANERGLSSTDTQYF. CDR3 sequence (DNA): TGCAGTGCTAACGAGCGGGGGCTTTCTAGCACAGATACGCAGTATTTT.

This clonotype was seen more than once but under ten times. The chain joins TRBV6-5 to TRBJ2-7, with D possibly being TRBD1 or TRBD2 (5 bases each). The CDR3 sequence is 13 residues long. Trimming left V 6 bases short and J 0 bases short, with 9 bases between. CDR1 MNHEY and CDR2 SVGAGI come from the germline V gene. CDR3 loop: CASRRDHSYEQYF. CDR3 coding DNA: TGTGCCAGCAGGAGGGACCACTCCTACGAGCAGTACTTC.

This clonotype was seen only a few times. The chain combines TRBV9 with TRBJ2-2; a possible D gene is TRBD1 (6 bases). Looked up from germline, CDR1 is SGDLS and CDR2 is YYNGEE. V was cut by 4 bases and J by 0 bases, with 13 bases left in between. The CDR3 has 16 residues. CDR3 amino acids: CASSSSSGANTGELFF. The CDR3 region has the DNA TGTGCCAGCAGCTCCTCATCAGGGGCGAACACCGGGGAGCTGTTTTTT.

This rearrangement joins TRBV11-2 to TRBJ1-2; 7 bases match TRBD1. The germline V gene encodes CDR1 SGHAT and CDR2 FQNNGV. The CDR3 spans 14 residues. V dropped 5 bases and J dropped 0; count of bases not matched to a gene: 3. CDR3 amino acids: CASSQQGPNYGYTF. CDR3 DNA: TGTGCCAGCAGCCAACAGGGGCCTAACTATGGCTACACCTTC.